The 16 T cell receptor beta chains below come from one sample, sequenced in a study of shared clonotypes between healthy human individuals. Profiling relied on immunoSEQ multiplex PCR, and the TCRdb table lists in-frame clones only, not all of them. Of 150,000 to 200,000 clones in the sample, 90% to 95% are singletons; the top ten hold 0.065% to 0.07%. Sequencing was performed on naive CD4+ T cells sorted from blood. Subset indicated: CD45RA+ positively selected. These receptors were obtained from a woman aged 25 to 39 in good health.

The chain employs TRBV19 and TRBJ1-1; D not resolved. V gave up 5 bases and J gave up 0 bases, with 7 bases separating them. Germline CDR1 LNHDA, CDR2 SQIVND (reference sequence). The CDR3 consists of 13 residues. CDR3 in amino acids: CASSFLLNTEAFF. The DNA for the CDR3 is TGTGCCAGTAGTTTCTTGTTGAACACTGAAGCTTTCTTT.

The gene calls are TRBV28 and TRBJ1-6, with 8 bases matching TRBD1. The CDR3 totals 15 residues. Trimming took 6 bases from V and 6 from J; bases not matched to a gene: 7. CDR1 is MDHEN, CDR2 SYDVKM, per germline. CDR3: CASREQGVANSPLHF. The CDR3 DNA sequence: TGTGCCAGCAGAGAACAGGGGGTTGCTAATTCACCCCTCCACTTT.

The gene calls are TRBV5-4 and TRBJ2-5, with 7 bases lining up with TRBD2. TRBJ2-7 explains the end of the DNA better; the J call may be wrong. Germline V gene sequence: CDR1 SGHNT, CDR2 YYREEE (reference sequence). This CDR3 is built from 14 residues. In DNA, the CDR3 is TGTGCCAGCAGACCCACTAGCGCCTCCTACGAGCAGTACTTC. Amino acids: CASRPTSASYEQYF.

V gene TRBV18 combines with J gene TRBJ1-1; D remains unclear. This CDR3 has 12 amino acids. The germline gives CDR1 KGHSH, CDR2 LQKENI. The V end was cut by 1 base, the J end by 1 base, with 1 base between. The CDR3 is CASSPRNTEAFF. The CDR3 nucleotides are TGTGCCAGCTCACCACGGAACACTGAAGCTTTCTTT.

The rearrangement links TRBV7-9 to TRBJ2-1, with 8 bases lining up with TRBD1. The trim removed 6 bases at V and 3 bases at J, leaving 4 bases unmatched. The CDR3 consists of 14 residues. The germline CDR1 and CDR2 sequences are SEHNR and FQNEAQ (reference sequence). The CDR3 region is CASSNRGDYNEQFF. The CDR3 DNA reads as TGTGCCAGCAGTAACAGGGGGGACTACAATGAGCAGTTCTTC.

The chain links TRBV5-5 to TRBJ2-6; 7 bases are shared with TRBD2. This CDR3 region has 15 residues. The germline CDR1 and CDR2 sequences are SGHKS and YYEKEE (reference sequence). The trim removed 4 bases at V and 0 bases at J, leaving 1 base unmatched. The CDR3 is CASSAGVSGANVLTF. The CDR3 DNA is TGTGCCAGCAGCGCGGGGGTCTCTGGGGCCAACGTCCTGACTTTC.

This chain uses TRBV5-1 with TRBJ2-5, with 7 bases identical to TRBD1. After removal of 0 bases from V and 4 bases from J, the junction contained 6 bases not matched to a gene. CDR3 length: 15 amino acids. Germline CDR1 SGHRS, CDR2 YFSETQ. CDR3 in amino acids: CASSLAGEGAETQYF. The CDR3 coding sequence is TGCGCCAGCAGCTTGGCCGGAGAGGGGGCAGAGACCCAGTACTTC.

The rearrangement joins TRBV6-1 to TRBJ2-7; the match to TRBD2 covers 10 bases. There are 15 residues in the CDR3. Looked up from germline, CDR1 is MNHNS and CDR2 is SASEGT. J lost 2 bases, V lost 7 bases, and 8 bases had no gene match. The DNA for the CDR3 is TGTGCCAGCATTGCCGGGACTAGCGTCACCTACGAGCAGTACTTC. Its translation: CASIAGTSVTYEQYF.

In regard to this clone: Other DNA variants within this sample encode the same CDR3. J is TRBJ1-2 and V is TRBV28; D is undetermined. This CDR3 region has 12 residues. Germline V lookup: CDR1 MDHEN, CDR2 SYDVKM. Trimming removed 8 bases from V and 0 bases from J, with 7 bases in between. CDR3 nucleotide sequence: TGTGCCAGCCGGGTTCCTAACTATGGCTACACCTTC. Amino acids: CASRVPNYGYTF.

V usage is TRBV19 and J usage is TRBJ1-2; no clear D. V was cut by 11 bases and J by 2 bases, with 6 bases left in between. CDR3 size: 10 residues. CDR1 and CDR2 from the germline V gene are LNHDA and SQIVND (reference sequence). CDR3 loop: CASWNYGYTF. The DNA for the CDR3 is TGTGCCTCATGGAACTATGGCTACACCTTC.

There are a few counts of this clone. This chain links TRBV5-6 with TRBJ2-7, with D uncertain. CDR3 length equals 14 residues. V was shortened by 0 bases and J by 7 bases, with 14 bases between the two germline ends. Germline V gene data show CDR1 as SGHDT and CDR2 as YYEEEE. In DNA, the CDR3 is TGTGCCAGCAGCTTGGGACTCCCTGTTAATGAGCAGTACTTC. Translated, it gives CASSLGLPVNEQYF.

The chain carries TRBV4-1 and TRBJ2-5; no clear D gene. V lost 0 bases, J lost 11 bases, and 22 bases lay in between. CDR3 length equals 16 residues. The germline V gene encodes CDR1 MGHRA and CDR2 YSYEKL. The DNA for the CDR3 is TGCGCCAGCAGCCAAGAGGTAGCTGGCCTTCTTAAAGGGCAGTACTTC. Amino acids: CASSQEVAGLLKGQYF.

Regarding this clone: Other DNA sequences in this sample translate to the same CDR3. CDR3: CASSVGGTPYEQYF. The DNA for the CDR3 is TGTGCCAGCAGCGTAGGTGGGACCCCCTACGAGCAGTACTTC. The gene calls are TRBV9 and TRBJ2-7, with D tentatively TRBD1 or TRBD2 (5 bases each). The CDR3 covers 14 residues. Germline V gene data show CDR1 as SGDLS and CDR2 as YYNGEE. Trimming removed 0 bases from V and 2 bases from J, with 9 bases in between.

The CDR3 loop reads CASSSTILTEPYEQYF. In DNA form, the CDR3 reads TGTGCCAGCAGTTCCACCATACTGACAGAGCCCTACGAGCAGTACTTC. This chain links TRBV28 with TRBJ2-7; a possible D gene is TRBD1 (5 bases). With 4 bases removed from V and 2 bases from J, the gap between germline ends came to 18 bases. The CDR3 sequence is 16 residues long. Germline V gene data show CDR1 as MDHEN and CDR2 as SYDVKM.

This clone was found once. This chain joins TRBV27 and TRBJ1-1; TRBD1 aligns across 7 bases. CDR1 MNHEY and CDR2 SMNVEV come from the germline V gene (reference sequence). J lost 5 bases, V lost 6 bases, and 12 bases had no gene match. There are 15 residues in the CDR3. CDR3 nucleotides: TGTGCCAGCAGCCTGTTCACAGGGGCGAGAACTGAAGCTTTCTTT. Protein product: CASSLFTGARTEAFF.

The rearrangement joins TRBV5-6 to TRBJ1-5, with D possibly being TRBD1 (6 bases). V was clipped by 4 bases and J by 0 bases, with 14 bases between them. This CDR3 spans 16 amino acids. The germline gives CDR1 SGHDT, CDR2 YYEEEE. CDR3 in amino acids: CASSRWTVYSNQPQHF. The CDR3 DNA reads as TGTGCCAGCAGCCGATGGACAGTCTATAGCAATCAGCCCCAGCATTTT. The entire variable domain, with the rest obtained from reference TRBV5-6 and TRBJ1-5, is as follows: DAGVTQSPTHLIKTRGQQVTLRCSPKSGHDTVSWYQQALGQGPQFIFQYYEEEERQRGNFPDRFSGHQFPNYSSELNVNALLLGDSALYLCASSRWTVYSNQPQHFGDGTRLSIL.